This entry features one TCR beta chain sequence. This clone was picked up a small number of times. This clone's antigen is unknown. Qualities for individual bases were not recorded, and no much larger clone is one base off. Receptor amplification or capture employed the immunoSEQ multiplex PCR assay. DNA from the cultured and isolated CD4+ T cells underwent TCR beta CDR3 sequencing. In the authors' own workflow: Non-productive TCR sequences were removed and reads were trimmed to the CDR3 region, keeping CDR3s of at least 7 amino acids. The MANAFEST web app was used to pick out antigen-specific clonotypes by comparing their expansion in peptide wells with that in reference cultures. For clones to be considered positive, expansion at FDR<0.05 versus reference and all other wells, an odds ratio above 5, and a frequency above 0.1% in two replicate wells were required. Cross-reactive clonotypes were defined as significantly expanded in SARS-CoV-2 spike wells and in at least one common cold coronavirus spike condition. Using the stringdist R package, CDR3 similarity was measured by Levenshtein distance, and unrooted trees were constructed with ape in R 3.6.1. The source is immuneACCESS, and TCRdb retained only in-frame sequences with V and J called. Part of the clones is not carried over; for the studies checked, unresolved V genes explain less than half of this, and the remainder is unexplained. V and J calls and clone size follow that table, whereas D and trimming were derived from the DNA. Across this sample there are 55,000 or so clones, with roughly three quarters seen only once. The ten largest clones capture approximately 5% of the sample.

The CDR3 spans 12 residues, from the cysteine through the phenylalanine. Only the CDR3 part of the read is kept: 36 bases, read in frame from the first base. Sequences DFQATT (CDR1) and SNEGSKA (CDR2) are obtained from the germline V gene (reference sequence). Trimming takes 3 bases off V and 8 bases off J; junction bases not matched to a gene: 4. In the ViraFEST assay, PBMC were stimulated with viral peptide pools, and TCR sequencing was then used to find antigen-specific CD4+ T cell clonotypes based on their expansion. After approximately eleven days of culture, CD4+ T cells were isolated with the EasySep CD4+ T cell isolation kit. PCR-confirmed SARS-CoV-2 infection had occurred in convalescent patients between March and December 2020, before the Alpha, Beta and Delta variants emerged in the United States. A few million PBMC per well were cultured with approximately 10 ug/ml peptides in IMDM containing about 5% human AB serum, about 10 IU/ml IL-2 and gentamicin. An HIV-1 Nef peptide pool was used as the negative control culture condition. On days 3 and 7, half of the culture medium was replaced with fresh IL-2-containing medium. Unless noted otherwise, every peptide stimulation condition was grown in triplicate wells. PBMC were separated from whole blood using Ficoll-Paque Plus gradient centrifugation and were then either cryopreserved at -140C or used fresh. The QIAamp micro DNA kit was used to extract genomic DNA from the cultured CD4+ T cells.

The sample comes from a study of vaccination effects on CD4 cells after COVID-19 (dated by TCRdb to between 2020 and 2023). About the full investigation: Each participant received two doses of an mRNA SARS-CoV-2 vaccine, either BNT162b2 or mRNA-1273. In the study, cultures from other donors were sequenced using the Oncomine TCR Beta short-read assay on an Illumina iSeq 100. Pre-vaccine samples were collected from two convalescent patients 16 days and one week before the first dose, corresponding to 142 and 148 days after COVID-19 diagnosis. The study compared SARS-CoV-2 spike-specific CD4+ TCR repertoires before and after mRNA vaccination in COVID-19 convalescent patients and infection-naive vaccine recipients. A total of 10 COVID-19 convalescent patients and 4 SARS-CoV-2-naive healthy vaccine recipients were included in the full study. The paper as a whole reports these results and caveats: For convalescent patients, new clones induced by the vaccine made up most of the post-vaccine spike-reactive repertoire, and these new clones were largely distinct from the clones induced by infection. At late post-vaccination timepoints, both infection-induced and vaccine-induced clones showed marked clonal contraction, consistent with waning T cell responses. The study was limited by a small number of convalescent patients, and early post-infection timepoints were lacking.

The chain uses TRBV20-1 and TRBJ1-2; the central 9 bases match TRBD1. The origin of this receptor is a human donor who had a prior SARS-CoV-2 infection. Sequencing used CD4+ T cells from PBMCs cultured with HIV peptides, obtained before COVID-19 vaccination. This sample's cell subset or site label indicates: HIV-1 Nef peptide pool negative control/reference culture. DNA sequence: TGCAGTGCTAGTGGGGACAGGGCCGGCTACACCTTC. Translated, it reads CSASGDRAGYTF.